This T cell receptor (beta chain) stems from a study of response to subunit inactivated influenza vaccine. The germline V gene encodes CDR1 SGHRS and CDR2 YFSETQ. V dropped 4 bases and J dropped 2; count of bases not matched to a gene: 7. The CDR3 contains 16 residues. TCRdb re-called the RT-PCR reads with MiXCR, one entry per CDR3 protein. The sample holds about 540,000 distinct CDR3 sequences, under 30% seen once. The sample holds a few counts of this clonotype. These data were also reused for a study on T cells expressing NK-cell markers. This second study says: As the method of synthesis, 5'RACE template switching with UMIs yielded TCR beta cDNA. Researchers got TCR beta repertoires out of sorted CD3+CD56+NKG2C+, CD3+CD56+NKG2C- and CD3+CD56-NKG2C+ T cells. One of the eight sequenced donors was seronegative, whereas the other seven were HCMV-seropositive.

The sequences come from CD4+ T cells sorted from PBMCs, collected about 13 days after vaccination. V is TRBV5-1 and J is TRBJ2-3; 10 bases line up with TRBD2. The sequence came from a man aged 45-65 years who received an inactivated influenza vaccine. The CDR3: CASSLPSGSATDTQYF. CDR3 nucleotide sequence: TGCGCCAGCAGCCTACCTAGCGGGAGTGCCACAGATACGCAGTATTTT.